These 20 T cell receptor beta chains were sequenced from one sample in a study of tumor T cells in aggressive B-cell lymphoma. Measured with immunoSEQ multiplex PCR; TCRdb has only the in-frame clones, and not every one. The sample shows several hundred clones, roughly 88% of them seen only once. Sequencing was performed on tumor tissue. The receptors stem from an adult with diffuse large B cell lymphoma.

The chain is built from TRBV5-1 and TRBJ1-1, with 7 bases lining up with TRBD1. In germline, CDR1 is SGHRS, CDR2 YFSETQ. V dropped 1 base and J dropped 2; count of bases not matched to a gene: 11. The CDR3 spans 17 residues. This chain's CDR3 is CASSLRGTVLFNTEAFF. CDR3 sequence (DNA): TGCGCCAGCAGCTTGCGAGGGACAGTACTCTTTAACACTGAAGCTTTCTTT.

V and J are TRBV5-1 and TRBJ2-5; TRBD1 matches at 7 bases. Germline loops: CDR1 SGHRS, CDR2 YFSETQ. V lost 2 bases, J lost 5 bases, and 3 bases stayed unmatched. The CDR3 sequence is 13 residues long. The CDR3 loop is CASSLQGPETQYF. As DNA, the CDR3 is TGCGCCAGCAGCTTACAGGGGCCGGAGACCCAGTACTTC.

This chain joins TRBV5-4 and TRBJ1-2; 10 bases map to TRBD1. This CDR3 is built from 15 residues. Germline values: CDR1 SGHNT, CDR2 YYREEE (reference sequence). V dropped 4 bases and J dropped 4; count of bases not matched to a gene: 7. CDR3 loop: CASSKDRGRSYGYTF. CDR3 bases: TGTGCCAGCAGCAAAGACAGGGGGCGAAGCTATGGCTACACCTTC.

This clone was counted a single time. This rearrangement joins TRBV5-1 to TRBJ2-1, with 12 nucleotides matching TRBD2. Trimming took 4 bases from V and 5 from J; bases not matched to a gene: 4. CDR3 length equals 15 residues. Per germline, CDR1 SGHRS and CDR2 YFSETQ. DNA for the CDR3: TGCGCCAGCAGCCCCGCTAGCGGGGGGGACAATGAGCAGTTCTTC. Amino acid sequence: CASSPASGGDNEQFF.

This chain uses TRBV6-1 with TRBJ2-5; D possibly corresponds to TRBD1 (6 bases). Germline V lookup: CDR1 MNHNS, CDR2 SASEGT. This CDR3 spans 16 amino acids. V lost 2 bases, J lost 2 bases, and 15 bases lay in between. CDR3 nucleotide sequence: TGTGCCAGCAGTGAAACAGGGACGGGGTGGCAAGAGACCCAGTACTTC. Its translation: CASSETGTGWQETQYF.

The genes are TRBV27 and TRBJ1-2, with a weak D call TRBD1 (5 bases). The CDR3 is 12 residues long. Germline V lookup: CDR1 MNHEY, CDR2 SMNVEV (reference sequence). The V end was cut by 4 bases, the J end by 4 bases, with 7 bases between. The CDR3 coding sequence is TGTGCCAGCAGTTCCCAGGGCTATGGCTACACCTTC. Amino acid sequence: CASSSQGYGYTF.

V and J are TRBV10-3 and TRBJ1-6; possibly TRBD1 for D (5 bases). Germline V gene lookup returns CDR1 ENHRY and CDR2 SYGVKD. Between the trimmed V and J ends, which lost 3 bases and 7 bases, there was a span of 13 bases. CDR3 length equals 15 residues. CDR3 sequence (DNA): TGTGCCATCAGTGAACTTGACAGCCGGAATTCACCCCTCCACTTT. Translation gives CAISELDSRNSPLHF.

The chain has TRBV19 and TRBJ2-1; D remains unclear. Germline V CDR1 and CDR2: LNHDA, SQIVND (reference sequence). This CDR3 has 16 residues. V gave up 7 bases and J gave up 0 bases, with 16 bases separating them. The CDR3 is CASTARAFSSYNEQFF. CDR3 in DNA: TGTGCCAGTACCGCCAGAGCGTTTAGCTCCTACAATGAGCAGTTCTTC.

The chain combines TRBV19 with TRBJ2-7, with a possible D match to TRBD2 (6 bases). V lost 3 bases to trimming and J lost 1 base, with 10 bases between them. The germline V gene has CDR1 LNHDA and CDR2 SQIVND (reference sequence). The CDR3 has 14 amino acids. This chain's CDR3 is CASSISGSSYEQYF. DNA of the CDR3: TGTGCCAGTAGTATTTCCGGGAGTTCCTACGAGCAGTACTTC.

CDR3 residues: CASSWRRGGEYYGYTF. The CDR3 nucleotides read TGTGCCAGCAGTTGGAGGAGAGGAGGGGAGTATTATGGCTACACCTTC. The chain combines TRBV7-2 with TRBJ1-2, with D possibly TRBD1 on 5 matching bases. This CDR3 comprises 16 residues. The V end was cut by 6 bases, the J end by 5 bases, with 22 bases between. CDR1 and CDR2 (germline): SGHTA, FQGNSA.

CDR3 region: CASSNLAGGSEQYF. The CDR3 DNA follows: TGTGCCAGTAGCAACCTAGCGGGAGGATCCGAGCAGTACTTC. This chain links TRBV19 with TRBJ2-7; 11 bases line up with TRBD2. The V segment lost 6 bases and the J segment 6 bases; nucleotides outside the gene matches: 7. CDR1 and CDR2 (germline): LNHDA, SQIVND (reference sequence). The CDR3 spans 14 residues.

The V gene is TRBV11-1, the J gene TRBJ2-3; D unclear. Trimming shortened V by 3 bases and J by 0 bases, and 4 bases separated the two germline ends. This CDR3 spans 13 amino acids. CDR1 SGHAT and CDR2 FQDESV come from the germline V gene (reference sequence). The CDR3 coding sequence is TGTGCCAGCAGCTTCTCTAGCACAGATACGCAGTATTTT. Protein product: CASSFSSTDTQYF. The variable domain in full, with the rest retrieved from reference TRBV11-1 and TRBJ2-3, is EAEVAQSPRYKITEKSQAVAFWCDPISGHATLYWYRQILGQGPELLVQFQDESVVDDSQLPKDRFSAERLKGVDSTLKIQPAELGDSAMYLCASSFSSTDTQYFGPGTRLTVL.

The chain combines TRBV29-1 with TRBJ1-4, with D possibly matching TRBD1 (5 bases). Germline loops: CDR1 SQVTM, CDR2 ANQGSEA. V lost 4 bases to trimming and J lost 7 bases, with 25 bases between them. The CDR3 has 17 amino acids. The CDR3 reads CSVVGGFVKGVGEKLFF. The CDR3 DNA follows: TGCAGCGTTGTGGGGGGATTTGTAAAGGGTGTTGGTGAAAAACTGTTTTTT.

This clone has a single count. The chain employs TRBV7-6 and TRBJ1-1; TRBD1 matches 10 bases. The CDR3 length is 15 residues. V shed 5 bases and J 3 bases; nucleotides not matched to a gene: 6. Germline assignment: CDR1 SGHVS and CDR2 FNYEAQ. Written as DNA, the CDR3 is TGTGCCAGCAGCAAAAGGACAGGGGGGGACACTGAAGCTTTCTTT. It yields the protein CASSKRTGGDTEAFF.

CDR3 residues: CASSLTSDAYNEQFF. CDR3 sequence (DNA): TGTGCCAGCAGCCTGACTAGCGACGCCTACAATGAGCAGTTCTTC. This chain uses TRBV6-1 with TRBJ2-1; the match to TRBD2 covers 8 bases. Germline V CDR1 and CDR2: MNHNS, SASEGT. The CDR3 length is 15 residues. With 6 bases clipped from V and 2 bases from J, the junction kept 6 bases outside the gene matches.

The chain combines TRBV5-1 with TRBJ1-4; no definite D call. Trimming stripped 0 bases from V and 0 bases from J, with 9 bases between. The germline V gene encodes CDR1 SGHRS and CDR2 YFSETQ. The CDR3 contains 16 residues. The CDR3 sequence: CASSLGYTTTNEKLFF. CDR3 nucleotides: TGCGCCAGCAGCTTGGGTTATACTACAACTAATGAAAAACTGTTTTTT. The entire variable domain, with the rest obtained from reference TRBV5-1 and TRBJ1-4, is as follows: KAGVTQTPRYLIKTRGQQVTLSCSPISGHRSVSWYQQTPGQGLQFLFEYFSETQRNKGNFPGRFSGRQFSNSRSEMNVSTLELGDSALYLCASSLGYTTTNEKLFFGSGTQLSVL.

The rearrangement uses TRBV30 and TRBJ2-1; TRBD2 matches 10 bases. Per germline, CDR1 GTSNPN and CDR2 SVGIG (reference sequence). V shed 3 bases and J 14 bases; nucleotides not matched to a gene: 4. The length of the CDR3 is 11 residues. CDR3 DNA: TGTGCCTGGAGGCTAGCGGGAGCGGAGTTCTTC. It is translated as CAWRLAGAEFF.

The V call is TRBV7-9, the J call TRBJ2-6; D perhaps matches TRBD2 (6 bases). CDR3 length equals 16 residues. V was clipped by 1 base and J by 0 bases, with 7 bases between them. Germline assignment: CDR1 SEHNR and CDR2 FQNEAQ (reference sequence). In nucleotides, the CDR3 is TGTGCCAGCAGCTTAGGGAGGGTCTCTGGGGCCAACGTCCTGACTTTC. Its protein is CASSLGRVSGANVLTF.

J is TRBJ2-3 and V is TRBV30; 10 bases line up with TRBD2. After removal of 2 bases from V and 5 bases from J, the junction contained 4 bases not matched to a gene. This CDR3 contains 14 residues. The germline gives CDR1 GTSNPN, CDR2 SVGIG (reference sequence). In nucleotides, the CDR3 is TGTGCCTGGAGTCCGAAGCGGGAGGGAGATACGCAGTATTTT. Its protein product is CAWSPKREGDTQYF.

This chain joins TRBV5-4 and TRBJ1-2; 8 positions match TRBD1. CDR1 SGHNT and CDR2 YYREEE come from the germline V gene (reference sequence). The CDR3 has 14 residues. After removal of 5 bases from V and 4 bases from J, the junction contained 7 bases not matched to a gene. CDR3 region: CASSSGQGPYGYTF. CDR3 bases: TGTGCCAGCAGTTCTGGACAGGGACCCTATGGCTACACCTTC.